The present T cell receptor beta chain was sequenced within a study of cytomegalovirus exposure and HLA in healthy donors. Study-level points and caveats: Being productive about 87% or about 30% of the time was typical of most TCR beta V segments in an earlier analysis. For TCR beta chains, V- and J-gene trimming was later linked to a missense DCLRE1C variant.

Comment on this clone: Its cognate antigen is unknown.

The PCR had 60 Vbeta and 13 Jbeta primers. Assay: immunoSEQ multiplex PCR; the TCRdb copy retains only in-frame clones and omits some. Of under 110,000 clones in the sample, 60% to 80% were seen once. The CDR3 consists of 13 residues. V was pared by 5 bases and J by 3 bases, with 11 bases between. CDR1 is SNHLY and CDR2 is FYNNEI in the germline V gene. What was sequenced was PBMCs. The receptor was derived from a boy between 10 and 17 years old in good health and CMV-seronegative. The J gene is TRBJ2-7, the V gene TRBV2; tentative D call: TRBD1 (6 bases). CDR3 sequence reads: CASSLQTGYEQYF. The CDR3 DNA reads TGTGCCAGCAGTCTACAGACAGGCTACGAGCAGTACTTC.